These 27 T cell receptor beta chains were sequenced from one sample in a study of shared clonotypes between healthy human individuals (dated by TCRdb to the early 2020s). Libraries were built with the immunoSEQ multiplex PCR assay. Entries here come from immuneACCESS through TCRdb and include only in-frame sequences with V and J called. Some clones fail to appear in such tables; in the studies checked, an unresolved V gene covers under half of the shortfall, and the cause of the remainder is unknown. Recorded for this sample are about 1 million clones; 65% to 75% of them occurred a single time. The top ten clonotypes cover over 1.3% of the sample. Sequencing was performed on memory CD4+ T cells sorted from blood. The label giving this sample's cell subset or site can be read as: CD45RA-negative fraction. The receptors were sampled from a man between 18 and 35 years old in good health.

This chain connects TRBV6-5 to TRBJ2-3, with TRBD1 as a possible D gene (6 bases). The V gene lost 7 bases and the J gene lost 3 bases, with 11 bases spanning the gap. Germline V gene data show CDR1 as MNHEY and CDR2 as SVGAGI. The CDR3 loop spans 13 amino acids. CDR3 bases: TGTGCCAGCAAAGGGGGTGGTACAGATACGCAGTATTTT. Protein product: CASKGGGTDTQYF.

The gene calls are TRBV7-9 and TRBJ2-7; the D is unclear. Germline V lookup: CDR1 SEHNR, CDR2 FQNEAQ (reference sequence). V gave up 0 bases and J gave up 6 bases, with 9 bases separating them. The CDR3 has 13 amino acids. DNA for the CDR3: TGTGCCAGCAGCTTAGCGGCTTTACCCGAGCAGTACTTC. Amino acids: CASSLAALPEQYF.

J is TRBJ1-6 and V is TRBV7-3; D gene ambiguous. Looked up from germline, CDR1 is SGHTA and CDR2 is FQGTGA. Trimming cost V 0 bases and J 10 bases, with 13 bases left between them. The CDR3 has 15 amino acids. DNA for the CDR3: TGTGCCAGCAGCTTAACGCGGCCAGGACGGTCACCCCTCCACTTT. Translating it yields CASSLTRPGRSPLHF.

This clone was counted between two and nine times. The genes are TRBV11-2 and TRBJ2-7, with 12 bases that match TRBD2. V lost 3 bases and J lost 3; bases outside the gene matches: 9. CDR1 is SGHAT, CDR2 FQNNGV, per germline. The CDR3 has 17 residues. CDR3 region: CASSLTWTSGAIYEQYF. The CDR3 bases are TGTGCCAGCAGCTTGACCTGGACTAGCGGGGCGATCTACGAGCAGTACTTC. Supplemented by reference TRBV11-2 and TRBJ2-7, the full variable domain reads EAGVAQSPRYKIIEKRQSVAFWCNPISGHATLYWYQQILGQGPKLLIQFQNNGVVDDSQLPKDRFSAERLKGVDSTLKIQPAKLEDSAVYLCASSLTWTSGAIYEQYFGPGTRLTVT.

The chain links TRBV4-3 to TRBJ2-2, with D hard to call. Germline CDR1 reads LGHNA; CDR2 reads YSLEER. This CDR3 comprises 15 residues. Trimming left V 3 bases short and J 6 bases short, with 14 bases between. CDR3 region: CASSQGLGVAGELFF. DNA of the CDR3: TGCGCCAGCAGCCAGGGTCTTGGGGTCGCCGGGGAGCTGTTTTTT.

The chain's CDR3 is CANRTANTGELFF. The CDR3 DNA is TGTGCCAACCGGACGGCGAACACCGGGGAGCTGTTTTTT. This chain links TRBV7-3 with TRBJ2-2; unclear D gene. Germline loops: CDR1 SGHTA, CDR2 FQGTGA. CDR3 size: 13 residues. V was trimmed by 10 bases and J by 0 bases, leaving 9 bases between them.

The chain joins TRBV6-4 to TRBJ2-2; 9 positions agree with TRBD1. Germline CDR1 is MRHNA and CDR2 is SNTAGT. Trimming at V came to 8 bases and at J to 5 bases, leaving 6 bases not matched to a gene. The CDR3 runs to 14 residues. Written as DNA, the CDR3 is TGTGCCAGCCAGGGACAGGGCGGAACCGGGGAGCTGTTTTTT. The encoded protein is CASQGQGGTGELFF.

The DNA of the CDR3 is TGCGCCAGCAGCTTGGACAGTTTTGGGACCTACGAGCAGTACTTC. It yields the protein CASSLDSFGTYEQYF. V usage is TRBV5-1 and J usage is TRBJ2-7; unclear D gene. CDR1 SGHRS and CDR2 YFSETQ come from the germline V gene. CDR3 length: 15 residues. Trimming removed 0 bases from V and 2 bases from J, with 12 bases in between.

The V call is TRBV7-9, the J call TRBJ1-2; D gene ambiguous. Germline V gives CDR1 SEHNR, CDR2 FQNEAQ (reference sequence). Trimming removed 5 bases from V and 5 bases from J, with 15 bases in between. This CDR3 has 14 residues. Written as DNA, the CDR3 is TGTGCCAGCAGCGGGGAGGACTTGAGGTATGGCTACACCTTC. This encodes CASSGEDLRYGYTF.

This sequence joins TRBV7-9 and TRBJ2-7; TRBD1 or TRBD2 may be the D gene (5 bases each). CDR1 SEHNR and CDR2 FQNEAQ come from the germline V gene (reference sequence). Trimming pared 4 bases from V and 0 bases from J, leaving 16 bases between. This CDR3 is built from 16 residues. CDR3 region: CASSSRQTTFSYEQYF. The CDR3 DNA sequence: TGTGCCAGCAGCTCTCGACAGACTACGTTCTCCTACGAGCAGTACTTC. Full variable domain (outside the CDR3, taken from reference TRBV7-9 and TRBJ2-7): DTGVSQNPRHKITKRGQNVTFRCDPISEHNRLYWYRQTLGQGPEFLTYFQNEAQLEKSRLLSDRFSAERPKGSFSTLEIQRTEQGDSAMYLCASSSRQTTFSYEQYFGPGTRLTVT.

As to this clone: This sample also contains other DNA sequences that code for the same CDR3. This chain connects TRBV18 to TRBJ1-2, with D tentatively TRBD1 (5 bases). CDR1 is KGHSH and CDR2 is LQKENI in the germline V gene. The CDR3 runs to 13 residues. The ends were cut back, 0 bases at V and 5 bases at J, with 7 bases in the middle. The CDR3 loop reads CASSPPGGYGYTF. CDR3 coding DNA: TGTGCCAGCTCACCACCGGGGGGTTATGGCTACACCTTC.

This clone was recorded a few times. The chain carries TRBV4-1 and TRBJ2-3; the D gene is possibly TRBD2 (6 bases). This CDR3 contains 16 residues. In germline, CDR1 is MGHRA, CDR2 YSYEKL. V was trimmed by 6 bases and J by 0 bases, leaving 16 bases between them. The CDR3 region has the DNA TGCGCCAGCAGAAGTCGCGGGGCTGGAAGCACAGATACGCAGTATTTT. It translates to CASRSRGAGSTDTQYF.

With regard to this clone: A much larger clonotype is one base distant, so this may be a read error. The identical CDR3 is also encoded by other nucleotide sequences in the sample. This sequence joins TRBV7-9 and TRBJ1-5; D gene uncertain. The CDR3 sequence is 14 residues long. Germline V lookup: CDR1 SEHNR, CDR2 FQNEAQ (reference sequence). Deletions cut 1 base from V and 0 bases from J, with 4 bases between. The CDR3: CASSLEGSNQPQHF. CDR3 DNA: TGTGCCAGCAGCTTAGAGGGTAGCAATCAGCCCCAGCATTTT.

This chain uses TRBV29-1 with TRBJ2-7; 9 nucleotides agree with TRBD2. Trimming cost V 6 bases and J 6 bases; bases outside gene matches: 12. This CDR3 contains 14 residues. Germline CDR1 SQVTM, CDR2 ANQGSEA. In DNA, the CDR3 is TGCAGCGTAGATACTAGCGGGCCGTCCGCCGAGCAGTACTTC. This sequence encodes CSVDTSGPSAEQYF.

The chain links TRBV7-2 to TRBJ2-5; D is unclear. Trimming took off 5 bases at V and 1 base at J, with 8 bases between the two ends. The CDR3 has 13 residues. Germline values: CDR1 SGHTA, CDR2 FQGNSA. The CDR3 nucleotides read TGTGCCAGCAGCGTTCGTACCCAAGAGACCCAGTACTTC. Translation gives CASSVRTQETQYF.

Worth noting for this clone: The sample contains more than one DNA sequence encoding this CDR3. This chain connects TRBV5-1 to TRBJ1-6; D perhaps matches TRBD1 (6 bases). Trimming took 0 bases from V and 7 from J, leaving 11 bases between them. Germline V gene sequence: CDR1 SGHRS, CDR2 YFSETQ. The CDR3 consists of 15 residues. For the CDR3, the DNA is TGCGCCAGCAGCTTGGCCTCCAGGGGAAATTCACCCCTCCACTTT. It yields the protein CASSLASRGNSPLHF. Complete variable domain (other parts from reference TRBV5-1 and TRBJ1-6): KAGVTQTPRYLIKTRGQQVTLSCSPISGHRSVSWYQQTPGQGLQFLFEYFSETQRNKGNFPGRFSGRQFSNSRSEMNVSTLELGDSALYLCASSLASRGNSPLHFGNGTRLTVT.

The chain carries TRBV15 and TRBJ2-6, with unresolved D. The CDR3 length is 18 residues. Looked up from germline, CDR1 is LNHNV and CDR2 is YYDKDF (reference sequence). The V gene lost 0 bases and the J gene lost 0 bases, with 12 bases spanning the gap. The CDR3 here is CATSREIGRSSGANVLTF. Here the CDR3 DNA reads TGTGCCACCAGCAGAGAAATCGGACGGAGCTCTGGGGCCAACGTCCTGACTTTC. Supplemented by reference TRBV15 and TRBJ2-6, the full variable domain reads DAMVIQNPRYQVTQFGKPVTLSCSQTLNHNVMYWYQQKSSQAPKLLFHYYDKDFNNEADTPDNFQSRRPNTSFCFLDIRSPGLGDTAMYLCATSREIGRSSGANVLTFGAGSRLTVL.

The J gene is TRBJ1-5, the V gene TRBV4-1; unclear D gene. In germline, CDR1 is MGHRA, CDR2 YSYEKL. Trimming stripped 0 bases from V and 6 bases from J, with 12 bases between. The CDR3 loop spans 15 amino acids. CDR3 in amino acids: CASSQDAGPSQPQHF. CDR3 bases: TGCGCCAGCAGCCAAGACGCAGGACCCAGTCAGCCCCAGCATTTT.

The V call is TRBV19, the J call TRBJ2-7, with D possibly being TRBD1 (7 bases). V shed 2 bases and J shed 2 bases, with 13 bases lying between them. In germline, CDR1 is LNHDA, CDR2 SQIVND (reference sequence). The CDR3 loop spans 15 amino acids. CDR3 in DNA: TGTGCCAGTAGTATATCTCAGGGGGGCCCCTACGAGCAGTACTTC. Translating it yields CASSISQGGPYEQYF.

This chain joins TRBV5-6 and TRBJ2-2, with a tentative D call TRBD2 (5 bases). The V gene lost 0 bases and the J gene lost 5 bases, with 11 bases spanning the gap. From germline, CDR1 is SGHDT and CDR2 YYEEEE. The CDR3 spans 15 residues. DNA of the CDR3: TGTGCCAGCAGCTTGGTTCGGGGAAAGACCGGGGAGCTGTTTTTT. This translates into CASSLVRGKTGELFF.

The genes are TRBV18 and TRBJ2-2; D uncertain. V lost 3 bases, J lost 5 bases, and 16 bases lay in between. Germline V gene sequence: CDR1 KGHSH, CDR2 LQKENI. The CDR3 has 16 residues. CDR3 in amino acids: CASSPQVALMTGELFF. The CDR3 bases are TGTGCCAGCTCACCCCAGGTGGCGCTCATGACCGGGGAGCTGTTTTTT.

This clone was counted only a few times. The rearrangement uses TRBV7-2 and TRBJ2-5; possibly TRBD2 for D (6 bases). V shed 0 bases and J shed 10 bases, with 24 bases lying between them. Germline-derived CDR1 and CDR2 are SGHTA and FQGNSA. The CDR3 has 17 residues. For the CDR3, the DNA is TGTGCCAGCAGCTTAGCGGGGGGACCAGGGACTGGTCGGGACCAGTACTTC. Translated: CASSLAGGPGTGRDQYF.

The V call is TRBV7-2, the J call TRBJ2-4, with 11 bases matching TRBD2. The germline CDR1 and CDR2 sequences are SGHTA and FQGNSA. The CDR3 has 16 amino acids. V gave up 5 bases and J gave up 1 base; unmatched junction bases: 4. CDR3 loop: CASSAVAGGAKNIQYF. The CDR3 region has the DNA TGTGCCAGCAGCGCCGTAGCGGGAGGGGCCAAAAACATTCAGTACTTC.

The chain is built from TRBV7-2 and TRBJ1-4; 8 nucleotides match TRBD1. Germline CDR1 SGHTA, CDR2 FQGNSA. CDR3 length: 13 residues. V lost 5 bases, J lost 8 bases, and 4 bases stayed unmatched. The CDR3 here is CASSVDRGEKLFF. The CDR3, as DNA: TGTGCCAGCAGCGTCGACAGGGGAGAAAAACTGTTTTTT.

The chain employs TRBV18 and TRBJ1-1; D remains ambiguous. There are 15 residues in the CDR3. Germline CDR1 reads KGHSH; CDR2 reads LQKENI. The V and J ends lost 3 bases and 3 bases respectively, with 14 bases between them. The CDR3 bases are TGTGCCAGCTCACCGGGTCTTAACTCGGACACTGAAGCTTTCTTT. This encodes CASSPGLNSDTEAFF.

V and J are TRBV5-6 and TRBJ2-7; the match to TRBD1 covers 11 bases. Looked up from germline, CDR1 is SGHDT and CDR2 is YYEEEE. The CDR3 totals 15 residues. With 3 bases clipped from V and 5 bases from J, the junction kept 7 bases outside the gene matches. CDR3: CASSSRDRGTHEQYF. CDR3 bases: TGTGCCAGCAGCTCCCGGGACAGGGGGACCCACGAGCAGTACTTC.

Note on this clone: A far larger clone is only one base removed, so a read error is likely. The chain couples TRBV7-3 to TRBJ1-6, with TRBD1 identical over 7 bases. The junction had 1 base not matched to a gene; V was cut back by 4 bases and J by 7 bases. Germline-derived CDR1 and CDR2 are SGHTA and FQGTGA. CDR3 length equals 13 residues. The CDR3: CASSSGQNSPLHF. In DNA, the CDR3 is TGTGCCAGCAGCTCGGGACAGAATTCACCCCTCCACTTT.